This TCR beta chain was identified in a study of blood T cells in healthy people across ages. Whole-study context: Template switching captured about one barcoded beta molecule per two T cells.

Primers used in a second PCR of roughly 7 to 11 cycles were a sample-barcoded 5' primer and a J-beta primer mix. Each CDR3 protein is one row after TCRdb ran MiXCR on the 5' RACE reads. The sample lists about 1.5 million distinct CDR3 sequences; 35% to 45% were seen once. The CDR3 is 12 residues long. CDR1 MNHEY and CDR2 SVGAGI come from the germline V gene. V was clipped by 2 bases and J by 7 bases, with 9 bases between them. The chain carries TRBV6-5 and TRBJ2-7; D not certain. This receptor was taken from a woman aged 18-29 years in good health. The sequenced sample was blood. This CDR3 reads CASSYNSPEQYF. As DNA, the CDR3 is TGTGCCAGCAGTTACAACAGTCCTGAGCAGTACTTC.